Presented here are 9 T cell receptor beta chains from one specimen sequenced in a study of cytomegalovirus exposure and HLA in healthy donors. It was with 60 Vbeta and 13 Jbeta primers that the PCR ran. Assay used: immunoSEQ multiplex PCR; TCRdb lists only in-frame clones, some missing. The sample lists about 160,000 clones, approximately 70% occurring once. Material: PBMCs. Receptors originate from a man aged 40-49 years in good health and CMV-seropositive.

This chain links TRBV10-3 with TRBJ2-7, with 9 bases aligning to TRBD1. The V segment lost 10 bases and the J segment 5 bases; nucleotides outside the gene matches: 9. This CDR3 is built from 13 residues. Per the germline V gene, CDR1 is ENHRY and CDR2 is SYGVKD. The CDR3 DNA follows: TGTGCCACCACCCGGGACAGGGCTAACGAGCAGTACTTC. Translated: CATTRDRANEQYF.

This clone was detected only a few times. The rearrangement uses TRBV11-2 and TRBJ1-4; TRBD1 matches at 11 bases. V dropped 5 bases and J dropped 8; count of bases not matched to a gene: 7. The CDR3 has 15 residues. Germline CDR1 and CDR2: SGHAT and FQNNGV. Here the CDR3 DNA reads TGTGCCAGCAGCCCCGGGACAGGGGGAAACGAAAAACTGTTTTTT. Translation gives CASSPGTGGNEKLFF.

The J gene is TRBJ1-5, the V gene TRBV27; tentative D call: TRBD1 (5 bases). The CDR3 has 15 amino acids. V shed 10 bases and J shed 2 bases, with 18 bases lying between them. CDR1 and CDR2 from the germline V gene are MNHEY and SMNVEV (reference sequence). CDR3 nucleotide sequence: TGTGCCACCCAAAAGGGGCCGGGAGGCAATCAGCCCCAGCATTTT. It is translated as CATQKGPGGNQPQHF.

V gene TRBV5-5 combines with J gene TRBJ2-7; 10 nucleotides match TRBD1. CDR1 SGHKS and CDR2 YYEKEE come from the germline V gene (reference sequence). CDR3 length equals 14 residues. V trimming: 3 bases; J trimming: 6 bases; junction bases outside the gene matches: 6. The CDR3 loop reads CASSSGTGVGEQYF. The CDR3 region has the DNA TGTGCCAGCAGCTCCGGGACAGGGGTCGGCGAGCAGTACTTC. The complete variable domain, with remaining parts taken from reference TRBV5-5 and TRBJ2-7, reads DAGVTQSPTHLIKTRGQQVTLRCSPISGHKSVSWYQQVLGQGPQFIFQYYEKEERGRGNFPDRFSARQFPNYSSELNVNALLLGDSALYLCASSSGTGVGEQYFGPGTRLTVT.

V and J are TRBV7-8 and TRBJ1-5; 7 nucleotides line up with TRBD1. Trimming took 1 base from V and 4 from J; bases not matched to a gene: 7. Germline loops: CDR1 SGHVS, CDR2 FQNEAQ. The CDR3 runs to 16 residues. DNA for the CDR3: TGTGCCAGCAGCTTAGGGCATAACAGGGGTAATCAGCCCCAGCATTTT. Protein: CASSLGHNRGNQPQHF.

In its sample, this clone was seen a few times. This sequence joins TRBV6-1 and TRBJ2-3; maybe TRBD2 (5 bases). Germline V gene lookup returns CDR1 MNHNS and CDR2 SASEGT. The CDR3 contains 14 residues. The V end was cut by 4 bases, the J end by 3 bases, with 11 bases between. The CDR3 DNA sequence: TGTGCCAGCAGTGTCCCAACGGGGACAGATACGCAGTATTTT. Translated, it gives CASSVPTGTDTQYF.

This chain connects TRBV19 to TRBJ1-2; 7 bases map to TRBD1. The CDR3 covers 17 residues. The germline V gene encodes CDR1 LNHDA and CDR2 SQIVND (reference sequence). V lost 0 bases to trimming and J lost 2 bases; unmatched junction nucleotides: 9. Here the CDR3 DNA reads TGTGCCAGTAGTATAGACTTTACCGGGACAGAAAACTATGGCTACACCTTC. It yields the protein CASSIDFTGTENYGYTF.

The chain uses TRBV7-6 and TRBJ2-7; 8 bases line up with TRBD2. Germline V gives CDR1 SGHVS, CDR2 FNYEAQ. CDR3 size: 15 residues. J was trimmed by 1 base and V by 6 bases; bases with no gene match: 8. CDR3 residues: CASSPSGGHSYEQYF. CDR3 DNA sequence: TGTGCCAGCAGTCCCAGCGGGGGCCATTCCTACGAGCAGTACTTC.

This clone was detected only once. The chain combines TRBV19 with TRBJ1-5; TRBD1 aligns across 7 bases. With 10 bases clipped from V and 0 bases from J, the junction kept 6 bases outside the gene matches. Germline V CDR1 and CDR2: LNHDA, SQIVND (reference sequence). The CDR3 length is 14 residues. The chain's CDR3 is CAISQGGSNQPQHF. The CDR3 DNA follows: TGTGCCATCTCTCAGGGGGGTAGCAATCAGCCCCAGCATTTT.